This T cell receptor beta chain was retrieved from a study of cytomegalovirus exposure and HLA in healthy donors (dated by TCRdb to the late 2010s). In the study overall: An earlier analysis of roughly 500 of the donors reported about 250 Gb of sequence data and approximately 110 million unique TCR beta sequences from 150 million to 200 million T cells. An early release that covered some 640 HLA-typed donors contained approximately 300 gigabases of sequencing data and about 93 million unique TCR sequences. Of the approximately 400 genotyped donors, roughly 80% fell in the genetic ancestry cluster associated with self-reported Caucasian donors. The study was designed to test whether signatures of past pathogen exposure could be identified by cataloging public T cell receptors. The study profiled the T cell repertoires of 500 to 800 subjects by immunosequencing and related them to cytomegalovirus serostatus. Besides the first cohort of roughly 660 subjects, a separate validation cohort made up of over a hundred different subjects was used. To predict cytomegalovirus infection status, the study brought together high-throughput TCR immunosequencing, statistical association of individual TCRs with disease status, and machine learning. A later analysis re-examined previously published TCR beta repertoires from just over 650 donors and added high-resolution HLA genotyping to investigate patterns of TCR occurrence. In the later analysis, no new phenotypic data were used to find candidate immune exposures; instead, reliance was placed on TCR beta sequences and their occurrence across donors. An earlier analysis of around 580 of the donors used high-throughput TCR beta sequencing to judge whether each TCR beta V gene segment behaved as functional or pseudogenic. Donor age, sex, ethnicity and CMV serostatus were collected together with the repertoire data. Genome-wide SNP genotypes for about 65% of the 666 donors were used in a later genetic analysis, which treated that subset as a discovery cohort. Every repertoire in the discovery cohort had been generated on one and the same sequencing platform. Both class I and class II loci were covered by HLA typing, at four-digit resolution. The number of typed donors differed by locus: 629-630 for A, B, C, DRB1 and DQB1; 522 for DQA1; over 600 for DPA1; and approximately 450 for DPB1. Roughly 5 DR-DQ haplotypes were handled as single units for association and clustering because linkage in the cohort was strong. On average, around 240,000 unique TCR beta nucleotide sequences were sequenced per donor among 300 to 500 genotyped donors of the cohort, with around 19% of those sequences being non-productive.

Library preparation was by the immunoSEQ multiplex PCR assay. A mixture of 60 forward primers for TCR Vbeta segments and 13 reverse primers for TCR Jbeta segments was used in the multiplex PCR. The CDR3 region of rearranged TCR beta genes was amplified from genomic DNA with a multiplex PCR assay. The Illumina HiSeq System was used to sequence the amplified TCR beta libraries as 87-base-pair reads. As for the original processing: Across the roughly 700 repertoires, a later analysis counted 78 million or so unique TCR beta chains, approximately 12 million of which were shared by at least two donors. Raw reads were error-corrected and collapsed into unique sequences by a nearest-neighbor algorithm in which closely related sequences were merged to remove PCR and sequencing errors. Alignment of CDR3 sequences to IMGT reference sequences was used to assign V, D and J gene segments. For a sequence to be retained, a match of at least six nucleotides to both a V gene segment and a J gene segment was required. A rearrangement was called productive if the CDR3 had no stop codons and remained in frame with V and J, and every other rearrangement was called non-productive. Following IMGT convention, CDR3 was defined as the stretch from the second conserved V-encoded cysteine up to the conserved J-encoded phenylalanine. The earlier analysis of 500 to 600 of the donors excluded sequences that lacked an unambiguous match to a single V gene segment. In an earlier analysis of some 590 of the donors, a V segment was called functional when productive rearrangements were above 56.7%, and segregating when the standard deviation between donors exceeded 5%. A statistical classification framework was developed to diagnose cytomegalovirus status using the catalog of TCR beta chain sequences. In a later analysis, V and J genes were assigned by comparing TCR nucleotide sequences against IMGT/GENE-DB human TR gene sequences. Using the TCRdist pipeline, a later analysis assigned CDR3 sequences along with most-parsimonious VDJ recombination scenarios. A later analysis defined each TCR beta chain by its CDR3 amino acid sequence plus V-gene family, and excluded reads lacking a unique V-gene family. In a later analysis, 500 to 650 highly shared, low-generation-probability nucleotide sequences were removed to address suspected cross-contamination and a sequencing artifact. For each public chain, a later analysis derived a clonal expansion index from normalized ranks of inferred template counts within each repertoire. In a later analysis, generation probabilities were computed using a VDJ recombination model fitted to out-of-frame rearrangements, and the results were checked against IGoR. In a later analysis, TCR-TCR, TCR-HLA and TCR-CMV co-occurrence was scored with hypergeometric tests, and a repertoire-size bias correction was applied to TCR pairs. False discovery rates were estimated in a later analysis by permuting HLA or CMV assignments 20 times. In a later analysis, co-occurring TCRs were grouped using DBSCAN, and TCRdist sequence similarity was added for clustering within HLA-allele-positive subsets. For co-occurrence clustering, repertoires with fewer than 30,000 or more than 120,000 public chains were excluded, along with a handful of repertoires with anomalous nucleotide sharing. Drawn from immuneACCESS, this table holds only the in-frame rearrangements with V and J called that TCRdb kept. Clones are partly lost; checked studies trace under half to an unresolved V gene and leave the rest unexplained. V, J and clone size are those of that table, while D and trimming were read from the DNA. The sample table holds approximately 140,000 clones, of which around 78% were seen once. Clones ranked in the top ten supply around 1.5% of the sample.

In total, roughly 670 healthy bone marrow donors made up the cohort. All cohort members were sampled while nominally healthy, although unrecorded immune exposures were likely present. The donor tested CMV seronegative and was one of the 352 seronegative cohort members. A peripheral blood sample was provided by each donor, and peripheral blood mononuclear cells were used for TCR beta sequencing. Genomic DNA extraction from the blood cell samples was performed with the Qiagen DNeasy Blood Extraction Kit. On the study overall, not on this receptor specifically: A later analysis associated about 17,000 TCR beta sequences with specific HLA alleles at a false discovery rate of 0.05. In a later genetic analysis, fewer N-insertions in productive TCRs were reported among donors in an Asian-associated ancestry cluster than the roughly 640-donor mean. The classifier was reported to diagnose cytomegalovirus status with high specificity and sensitivity in both the original and validation cohorts. The presence/absence analyses assumed that sequencing depth was roughly uniform across donors, and that assumption may not be true. The authors suggested that the approach could potentially be generalized to other disease states and immunological phenotypes. A few of the identified cytomegalovirus-associated TCR beta chains were confirmed in vitro to be specific for cytomegalovirus antigens. In a later analysis, the rate of TCR association differed among HLA loci, with DRB1 alleles having the most associated TCRs and HLA-C alleles having the fewest. V-gene and J-gene trimming of TCR beta chains was associated with a missense DCLRE1C variant in a later genetic analysis, and the association was replicated in an independent cohort. A cluster of highly shared sequence variants was judged likely to represent a technical artifact of the sequencing pipeline. Only TCR beta chains were sequenced in this cohort, and the absence of alpha or paired-chain data limited detectable features. Because HLA typing was missing for some donors at each locus, association tests included only the typed subset. Because counts were too low, roughly 17 rarely observed V segments, including chromosome 9 orphons, were left out of the earlier analysis of 500 to 650 of the donors. Broadly in line with IMGT annotations, most TCR beta V segments showed up in productive rearrangements about 87% or about 30% of the time in an earlier analysis of about 500 of the donors. In the study, 150 to 200 TCR beta chains were listed as associated with cytomegalovirus. The only immune exposure information available for the cohort was CMV serostatus. In a later analysis, HLA-associated TCR beta chains showed more clonal expansion and lower generation probabilities than non-associated chains that were equally common. A further reported finding was that TCR beta sequences accurately predicted the HLA-A and HLA-B alleles for most subjects in the first cohort. Across donors, most TCR sequences were observed very rarely, whereas some public TCRs were present in many individuals. Several of the top co-occurrence clusters appeared to be linked to parvovirus B19, influenza, CMV and Epstein-Barr virus, according to a later analysis. When HLA alleles, especially DR and DQ, strongly co-occurred, TCR associations were difficult to assign to individual alleles. According to a later analysis, most CMV-associated TCR beta chains appeared to be HLA-restricted, and the HLA associations seemed to be driven largely by CMV exposure. Correlated functional status among segregating V segments might be attributable to linkage disequilibrium, but an unknown experimental factor could not be ruled out.

This clone appeared a few times. This receptor's antigen is unknown. Base qualities are not recorded, but no much larger clone differs from it by a single base. The clonotype originates from a young woman in good health and CMV-seronegative. Sequencing was performed on PBMCs.

The DNA sequence reads TGTGCCAGCAGCTTAACGCGGGGAACCTACGAGCAGTACTTC. Translated, it reads CASSLTRGTYEQYF. The chain links TRBV7-9 with TRBJ2-7, and possibly TRBD2, on 6 matching bases. The V end loses 2 bases and the J end loses 2 bases, and a stretch of 10 bases separates them. Via the germline V gene (reference sequence), CDR1 is SEHNR and CDR2 FQNEAQ. The CDR3, cysteine through phenylalanine, is 14 amino acids long. The CDR3 DNA has 42 bases and is translated from base 1.